Listed below are T cell receptor beta chains from one sample, sequenced in a study of blood T cell repertoires in COVID-19. The method was immunoSEQ multiplex PCR; TCRdb's version includes in-frame clones alone and lacks a portion of them. The sample carries a few hundred thousand clones, 88% recorded once. Sequenced sample: peripheral blood. The receptor set was obtained from a woman aged 40 to 49 who had recovered from COVID-19. The CDR3 runs from the conserved cysteine through the conserved F or W.

V gene	J gene	CDR3 protein
TRBV6-1	TRBJ1-1	CASSEAVSQNTEAFF
TRBV29-1	TRBJ1-2	CSAGTGGAYGYTF
TRBV29-1	TRBJ1-1	CSVETGLRHTEAFF
TRBV10-3	TRBJ2-2	CAISAAPLLAGGSVVTGELFF
TRBV7-2	TRBJ1-1	CASSLERVAEAFF
TRBV30	TRBJ1-1	CAWSVAHNTEAFF
TRBV9	TRBJ1-1	CASSQVGGTEAFF
TRBV5-5	TRBJ1-2	CASSLDTNYGYTF
TRBV7-9	TRBJ1-5	CASSSRQDNQPQHF
TRBV28	TRBJ2-7	CASSPIIYEQYF
TRBV11-1	TRBJ1-1	CASSLEGRSTEAFF
TRBV4-3	TRBJ1-1	CASSQAGNTEAFF
TRBV19	TRBJ2-5	CAVRGSSETQYF
TRBV27	TRBJ1-5	CASSLSAGGNQPQHF
TRBV10-3	TRBJ2-3	CAISQRTSGSMMDTQYF
TRBV20-1	TRBJ2-2	CSASGGTSSTGELFF
TRBV6-2/TRBV6-3	TRBJ2-7	CASSYILGVAETYYEQYF
TRBV9	TRBJ1-1	CASSVGEGGTEAFF
TRBV14	TRBJ1-1	CASSQGRRREAFF